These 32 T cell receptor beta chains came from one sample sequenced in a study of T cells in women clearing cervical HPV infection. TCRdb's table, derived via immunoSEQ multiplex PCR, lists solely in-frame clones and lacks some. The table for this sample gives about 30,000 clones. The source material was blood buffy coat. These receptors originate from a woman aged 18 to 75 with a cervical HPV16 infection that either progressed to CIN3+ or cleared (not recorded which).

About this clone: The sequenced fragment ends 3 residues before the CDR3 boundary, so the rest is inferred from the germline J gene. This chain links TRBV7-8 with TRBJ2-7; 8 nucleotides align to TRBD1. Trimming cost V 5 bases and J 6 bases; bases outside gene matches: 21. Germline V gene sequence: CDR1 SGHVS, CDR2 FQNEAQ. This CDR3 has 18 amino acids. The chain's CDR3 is CASSQPLRQGLDLSEQYF. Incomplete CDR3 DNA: TGTGCCAGCAGCCAACCCCTCAGACAGGGGCTGGATCTCAGCGAG. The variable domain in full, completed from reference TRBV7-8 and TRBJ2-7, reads GAGVSQSPRYKVAKRGQDVALRCDPISGHVSLFWYQQALGQGPEFLTYFQNEAQLDKSGLPSDRFFAERPEGSVSTLKIQRTQQEDSAVYLCASSQPLRQGLDLSEQYFGPGTRLTVT.

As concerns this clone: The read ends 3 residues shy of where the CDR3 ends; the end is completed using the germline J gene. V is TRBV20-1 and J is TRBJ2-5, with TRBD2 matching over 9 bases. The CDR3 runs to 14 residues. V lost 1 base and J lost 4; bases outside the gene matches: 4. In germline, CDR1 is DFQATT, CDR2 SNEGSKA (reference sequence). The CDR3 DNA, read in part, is TGCAGTGCTAGAGGGGATAGCGGGAGAGAGACC. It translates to CSARGDSGRET. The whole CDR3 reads CSARGDSGRETQYF.

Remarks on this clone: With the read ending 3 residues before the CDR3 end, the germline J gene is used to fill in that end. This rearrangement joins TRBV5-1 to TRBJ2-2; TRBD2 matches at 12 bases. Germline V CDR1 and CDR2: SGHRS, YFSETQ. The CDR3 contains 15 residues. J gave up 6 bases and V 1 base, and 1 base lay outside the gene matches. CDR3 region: CASSLRLAGAGELFF. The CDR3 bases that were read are TGCGCCAGCAGCTTGAGACTAGCGGGAGCCGGGGAG.

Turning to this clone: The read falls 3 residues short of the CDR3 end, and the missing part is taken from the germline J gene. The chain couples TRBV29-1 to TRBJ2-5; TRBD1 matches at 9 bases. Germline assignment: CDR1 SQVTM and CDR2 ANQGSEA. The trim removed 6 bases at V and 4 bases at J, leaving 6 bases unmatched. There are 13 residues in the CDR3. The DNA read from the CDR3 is TGCAGCGTAACGACAGGGGGGGGAGAGACC. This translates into CSVTTGGGET. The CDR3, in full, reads CSVTTGGGETQYF.

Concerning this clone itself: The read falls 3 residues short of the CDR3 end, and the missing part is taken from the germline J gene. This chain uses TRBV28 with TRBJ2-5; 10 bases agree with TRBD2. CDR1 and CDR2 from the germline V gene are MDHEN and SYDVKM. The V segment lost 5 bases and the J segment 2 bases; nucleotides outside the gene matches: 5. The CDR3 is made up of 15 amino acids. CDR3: CASSPLAGAQETQYF. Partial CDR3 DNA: TGTGCCAGCAGTCCCCTAGCGGGAGCTCAAGAGACC.

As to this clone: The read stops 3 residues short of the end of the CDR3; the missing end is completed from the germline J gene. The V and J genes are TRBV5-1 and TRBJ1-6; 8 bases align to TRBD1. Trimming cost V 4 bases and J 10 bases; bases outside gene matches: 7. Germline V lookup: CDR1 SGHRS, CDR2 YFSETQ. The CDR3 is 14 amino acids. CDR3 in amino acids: CASSHGQGSSPLHF. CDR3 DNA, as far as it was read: TGCGCCAGCAGCCATGGACAGGGAAGCTCACCC.

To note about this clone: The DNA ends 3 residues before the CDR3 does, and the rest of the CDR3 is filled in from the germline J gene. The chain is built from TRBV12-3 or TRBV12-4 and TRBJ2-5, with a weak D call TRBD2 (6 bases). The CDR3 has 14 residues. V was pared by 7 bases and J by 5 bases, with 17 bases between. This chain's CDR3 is CASTFGGRGETQYF. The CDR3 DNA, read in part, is TGTGCCAGCACCTTCGGGGGTCGGGGGGAGACC.

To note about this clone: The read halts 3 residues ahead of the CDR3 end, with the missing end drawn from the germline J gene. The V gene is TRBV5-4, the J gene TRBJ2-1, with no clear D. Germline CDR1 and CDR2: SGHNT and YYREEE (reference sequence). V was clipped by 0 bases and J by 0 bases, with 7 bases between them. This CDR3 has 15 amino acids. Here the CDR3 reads CASSLGQSSYNEQFF. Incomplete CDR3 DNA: TGTGCCAGCAGCTTGGGGCAGAGCTCCTACAATGAG.

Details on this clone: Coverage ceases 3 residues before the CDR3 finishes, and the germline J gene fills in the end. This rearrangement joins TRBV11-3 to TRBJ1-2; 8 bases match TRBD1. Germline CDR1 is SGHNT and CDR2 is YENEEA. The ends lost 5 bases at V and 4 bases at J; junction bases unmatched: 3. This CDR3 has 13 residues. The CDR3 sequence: CASSRDRGYGYTF. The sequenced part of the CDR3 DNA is TGTGCCAGCAGCCGTGACAGGGGCTATGGC.

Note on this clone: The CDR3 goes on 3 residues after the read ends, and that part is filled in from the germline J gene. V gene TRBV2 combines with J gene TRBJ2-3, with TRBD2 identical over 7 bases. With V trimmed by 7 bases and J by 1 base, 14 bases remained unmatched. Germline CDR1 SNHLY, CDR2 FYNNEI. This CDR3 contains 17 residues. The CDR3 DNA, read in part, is TGTGCCAGCAAGGTACTAGCGACTCCTGGCGGCACAGATACG. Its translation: CASKVLATPGGTDT. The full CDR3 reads CASKVLATPGGTDTQYF. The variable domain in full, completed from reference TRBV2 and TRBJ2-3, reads EPEVTQTPSHQVTQMGQEVILRCVPISNHLYFYWYRQILGQKVEFLVSFYNNEISEKSEIFDDQFSVERPDGSNFTLKIRSTKLEDSAMYFCASKVLATPGGTDTQYFGPGTRLTVL.

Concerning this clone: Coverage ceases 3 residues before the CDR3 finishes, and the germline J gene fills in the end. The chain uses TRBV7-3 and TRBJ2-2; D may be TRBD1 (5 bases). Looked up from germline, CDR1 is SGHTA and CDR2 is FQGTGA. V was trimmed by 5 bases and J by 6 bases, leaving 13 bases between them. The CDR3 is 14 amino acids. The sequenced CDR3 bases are TGTGCCAGCAGCCGGGCCTTAGGGGCCGGGGAG. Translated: CASSRALGAGE. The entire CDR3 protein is CASSRALGAGELFF.

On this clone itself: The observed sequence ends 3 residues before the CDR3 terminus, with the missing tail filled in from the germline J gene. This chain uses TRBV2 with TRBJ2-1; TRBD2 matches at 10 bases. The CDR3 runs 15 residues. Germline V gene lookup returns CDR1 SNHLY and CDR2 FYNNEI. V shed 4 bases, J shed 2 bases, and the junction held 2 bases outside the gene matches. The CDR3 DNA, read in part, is TGTGCCAGCAGTGCTAGCGGGGGCACCTACAATGAG. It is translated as CASSASGGTYNE. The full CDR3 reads CASSASGGTYNEQFF. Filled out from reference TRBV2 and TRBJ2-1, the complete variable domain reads EPEVTQTPSHQVTQMGQEVILRCVPISNHLYFYWYRQILGQKVEFLVSFYNNEISEKSEIFDDQFSVERPDGSNFTLKIRSTKLEDSAMYFCASSASGGTYNEQFFGPGTRLTVL.

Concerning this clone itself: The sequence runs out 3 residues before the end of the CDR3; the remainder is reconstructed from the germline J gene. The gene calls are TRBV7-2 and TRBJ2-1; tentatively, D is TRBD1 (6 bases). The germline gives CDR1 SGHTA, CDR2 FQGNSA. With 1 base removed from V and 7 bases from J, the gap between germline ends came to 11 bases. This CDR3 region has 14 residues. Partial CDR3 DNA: TGTGCCAGCAGCTTAGTTATGCAGGGGAATGAG. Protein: CASSLVMQGNE. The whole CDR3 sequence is CASSLVMQGNEQFF.

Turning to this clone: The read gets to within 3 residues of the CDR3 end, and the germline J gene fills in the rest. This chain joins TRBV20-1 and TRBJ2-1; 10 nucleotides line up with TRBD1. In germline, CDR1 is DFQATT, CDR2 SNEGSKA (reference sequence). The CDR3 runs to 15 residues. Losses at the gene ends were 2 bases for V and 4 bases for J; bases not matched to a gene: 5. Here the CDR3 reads CSARPGTGAYNEQFF. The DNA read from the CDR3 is TGCAGTGCTAGACCCGGGACAGGGGCTTACAATGAG.

CDR3 DNA, as far as it was read: TGTGCCAGCAGCCTAGGCGGGGAAATCCGGGACAGTGGCGAG. Its translation is CASSLGGEIRDSGE. The CDR3 reads in full as CASSLGGEIRDSGEQYF. This chain uses TRBV28 with TRBJ2-7, with TRBD1 as a possible D gene (7 bases). The CDR3 end lies 3 residues beyond the end of the read and is filled in from the germline J gene. Germline V gene data show CDR1 as MDHEN and CDR2 as SYDVKM. The CDR3 length is 17 residues. Trimming cost V 6 bases and J 6 bases, with 27 bases left between them. The full variable domain, with the rest looked up from reference TRBV28 and TRBJ2-7, is DVKVTQSSRYLVKRTGEKVFLECVQDMDHENMFWYRQDPGLGLRLIYFSYDVKMKEKGDIPEGYSVSREKKERFSLILESASTNQTSMYLCASSLGGEIRDSGEQYFGPGTRLTVT.

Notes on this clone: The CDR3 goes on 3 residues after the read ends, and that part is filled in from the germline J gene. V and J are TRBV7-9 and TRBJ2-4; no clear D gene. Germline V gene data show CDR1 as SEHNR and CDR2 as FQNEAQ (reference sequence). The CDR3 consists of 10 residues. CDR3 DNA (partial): TGTGCCACCCGGGTACACGGT. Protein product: CATRVHG. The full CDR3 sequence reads CATRVHGQYF.

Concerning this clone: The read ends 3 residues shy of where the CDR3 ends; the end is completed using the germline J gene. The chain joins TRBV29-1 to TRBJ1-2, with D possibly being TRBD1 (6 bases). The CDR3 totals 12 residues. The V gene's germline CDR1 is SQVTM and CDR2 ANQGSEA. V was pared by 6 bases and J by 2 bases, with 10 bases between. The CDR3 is CSVQTGNYGYTF. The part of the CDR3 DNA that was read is TGCAGCGTCCAAACAGGGAACTATGGC.

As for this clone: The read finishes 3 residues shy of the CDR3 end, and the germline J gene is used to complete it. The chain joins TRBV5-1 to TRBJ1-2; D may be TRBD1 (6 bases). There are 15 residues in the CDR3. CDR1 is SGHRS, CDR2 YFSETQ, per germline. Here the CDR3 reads CASSLVVRGSDGYTF. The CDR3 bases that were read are TGCGCCAGCAGCTTGGTTGTCAGGGGATCAGACGGC.

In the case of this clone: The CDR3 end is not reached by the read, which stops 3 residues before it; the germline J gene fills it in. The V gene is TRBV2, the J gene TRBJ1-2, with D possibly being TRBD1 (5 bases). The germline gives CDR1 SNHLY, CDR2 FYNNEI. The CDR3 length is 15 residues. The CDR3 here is CASSRIGRDYNDYTF. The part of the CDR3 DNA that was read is TGTGCCAGCAGCAGAATAGGGAGGGACTACAATGAC.

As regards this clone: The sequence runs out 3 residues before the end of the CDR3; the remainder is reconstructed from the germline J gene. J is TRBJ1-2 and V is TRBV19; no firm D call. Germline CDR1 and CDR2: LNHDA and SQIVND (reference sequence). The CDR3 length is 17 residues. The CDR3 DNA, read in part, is TGTGCCAGTAGTATCAACTTTGCTAGCGGACTGAGGAATGAC. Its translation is CASSINFASGLRND. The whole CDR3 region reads CASSINFASGLRNDYTF.

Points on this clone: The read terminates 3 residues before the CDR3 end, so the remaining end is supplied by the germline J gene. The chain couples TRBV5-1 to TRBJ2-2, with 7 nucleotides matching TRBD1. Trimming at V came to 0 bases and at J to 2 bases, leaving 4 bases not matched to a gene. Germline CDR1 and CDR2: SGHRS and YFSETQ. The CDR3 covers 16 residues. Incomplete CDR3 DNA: TGCGCCAGCAGCTTGGCTGGGACAGTCAACACCGGGGAG. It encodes CASSLAGTVNTGE. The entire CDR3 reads CASSLAGTVNTGELFF.

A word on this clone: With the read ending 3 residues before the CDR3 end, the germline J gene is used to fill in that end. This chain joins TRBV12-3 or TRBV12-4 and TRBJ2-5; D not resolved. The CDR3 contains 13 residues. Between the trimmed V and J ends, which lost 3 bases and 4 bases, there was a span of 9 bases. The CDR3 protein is CASSFEFGETQYF. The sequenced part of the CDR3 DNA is TGTGCCAGCAGTTTCGAGTTCGGAGAGACC.

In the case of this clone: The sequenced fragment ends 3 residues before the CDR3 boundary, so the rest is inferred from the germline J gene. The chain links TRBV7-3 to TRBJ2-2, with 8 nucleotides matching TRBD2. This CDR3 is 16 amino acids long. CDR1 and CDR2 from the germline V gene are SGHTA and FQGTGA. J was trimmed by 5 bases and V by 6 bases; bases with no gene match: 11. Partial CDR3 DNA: TGTGCCAGCAGTCCGAGCGGGAGTACGACTACCGGGGAG. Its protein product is CASSPSGSTTTGE. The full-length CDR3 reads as CASSPSGSTTTGELFF.

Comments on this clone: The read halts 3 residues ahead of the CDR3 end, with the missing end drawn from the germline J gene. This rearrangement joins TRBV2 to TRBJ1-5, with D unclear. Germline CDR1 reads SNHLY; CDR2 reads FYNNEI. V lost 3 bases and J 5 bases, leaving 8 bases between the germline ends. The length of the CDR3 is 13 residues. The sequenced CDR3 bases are TGTGCCAGCAGTGATGCGGTAGATCAGCCC. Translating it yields CASSDAVDQP. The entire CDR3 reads CASSDAVDQPQHF.

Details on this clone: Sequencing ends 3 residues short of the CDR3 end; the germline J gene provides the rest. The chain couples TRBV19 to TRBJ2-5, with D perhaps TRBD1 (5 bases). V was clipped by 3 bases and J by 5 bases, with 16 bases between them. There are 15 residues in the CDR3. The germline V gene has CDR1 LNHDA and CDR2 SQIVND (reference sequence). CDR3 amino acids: CASSIGSGPWETQYF. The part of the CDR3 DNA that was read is TGTGCCAGTAGTATCGGTTCAGGGCCCTGGGAGACC.

The CDR3 loop is CASSLGGENTEAFF. CDR3 bases read: TGTGCCAGCAGCTTAGGAGGGGAGAACACTGAA. V and J are TRBV7-3 and TRBJ1-1; TRBD1 is a possible D gene (5 bases). With the read ending 3 residues before the CDR3 end, the germline J gene is used to fill in that end. Germline-derived CDR1 and CDR2 are SGHTA and FQGTGA. Trimming took 2 bases from V and 1 from J, leaving 8 bases between them. This CDR3 comprises 14 residues. Full variable domain (remainder filled in from reference TRBV7-3 and TRBJ1-1): GAGVSQTPSNKVTEKGKYVELRCDPISGHTALYWYRQSLGQGPEFLIYFQGTGAADDSGLPNDRFFAVRPEGSVSTLKIQRTERGDSAVYLCASSLGGENTEAFFGQGTRLTVV.

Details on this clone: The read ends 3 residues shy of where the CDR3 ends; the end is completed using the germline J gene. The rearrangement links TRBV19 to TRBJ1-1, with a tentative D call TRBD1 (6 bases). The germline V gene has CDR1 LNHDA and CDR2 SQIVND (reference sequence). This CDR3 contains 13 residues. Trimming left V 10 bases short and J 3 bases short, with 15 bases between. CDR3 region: CATGQSPDTEAFF. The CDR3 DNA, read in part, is TGTGCCACAGGACAGTCCCCGGACACTGAA.

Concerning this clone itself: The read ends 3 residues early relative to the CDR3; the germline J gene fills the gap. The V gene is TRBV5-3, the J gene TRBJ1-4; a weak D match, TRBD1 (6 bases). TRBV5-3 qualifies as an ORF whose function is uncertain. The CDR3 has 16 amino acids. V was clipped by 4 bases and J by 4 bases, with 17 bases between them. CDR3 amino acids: CARSGGAGKINEKLFF. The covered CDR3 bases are TGTGCCAGAAGCGGGGGGGCGGGCAAGATTAATGAAAAA.

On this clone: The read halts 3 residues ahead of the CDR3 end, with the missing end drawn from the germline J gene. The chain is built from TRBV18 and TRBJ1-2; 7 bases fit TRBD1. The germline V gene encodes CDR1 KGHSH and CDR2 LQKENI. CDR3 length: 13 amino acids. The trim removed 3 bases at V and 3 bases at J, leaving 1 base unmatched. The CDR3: CASSPGTDYGYTF. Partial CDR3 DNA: TGTGCCAGCTCACCGGGGACAGACTATGGC. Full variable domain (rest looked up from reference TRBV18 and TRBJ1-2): NAGVMQNPRHLVRRRGQEARLRCSPMKGHSHVYWYRQLPEEGLKFMVYLQKENIIDESGMPKERFSAEFPKEGPSILRIQQVVRGDSAAYFCASSPGTDYGYTFGSGTRLTVV.

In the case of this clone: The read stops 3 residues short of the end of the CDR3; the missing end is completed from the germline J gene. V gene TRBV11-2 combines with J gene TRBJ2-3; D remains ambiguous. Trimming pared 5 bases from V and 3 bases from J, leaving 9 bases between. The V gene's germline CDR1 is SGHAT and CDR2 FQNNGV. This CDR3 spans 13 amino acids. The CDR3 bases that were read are TGTGCCAGCAGCCAGTCAGTAACAGATACG. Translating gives CASSQSVTDT. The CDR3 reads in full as CASSQSVTDTQYF.

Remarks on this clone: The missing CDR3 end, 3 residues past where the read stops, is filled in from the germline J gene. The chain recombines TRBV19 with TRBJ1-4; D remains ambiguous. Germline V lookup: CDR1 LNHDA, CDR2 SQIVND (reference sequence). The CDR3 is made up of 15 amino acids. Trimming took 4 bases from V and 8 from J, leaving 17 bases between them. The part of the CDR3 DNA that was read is TGTGCCAGTAGTACGTTAGACTACGGAGGGGAAAAA. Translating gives CASSTLDYGGEK. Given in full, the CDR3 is CASSTLDYGGEKLFF.

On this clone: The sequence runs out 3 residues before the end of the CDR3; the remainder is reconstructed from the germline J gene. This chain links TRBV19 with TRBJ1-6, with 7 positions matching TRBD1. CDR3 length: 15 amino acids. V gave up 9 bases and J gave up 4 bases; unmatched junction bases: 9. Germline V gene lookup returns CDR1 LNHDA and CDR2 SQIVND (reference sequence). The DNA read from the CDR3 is TGTGCCAGGAAGACAGGGCTTAAATATAATTCACCC. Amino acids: CARKTGLKYNSP. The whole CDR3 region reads CARKTGLKYNSPLHF.